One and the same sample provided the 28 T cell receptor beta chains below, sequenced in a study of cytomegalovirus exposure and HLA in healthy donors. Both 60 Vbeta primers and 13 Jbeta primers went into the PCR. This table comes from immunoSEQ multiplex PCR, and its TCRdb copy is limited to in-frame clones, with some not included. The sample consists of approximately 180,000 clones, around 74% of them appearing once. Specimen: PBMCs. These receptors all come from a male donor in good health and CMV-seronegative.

This CDR3 is CAWSVGSYNNEQFF. In nucleotides, the CDR3 is TGTGCCTGGAGTGTGGGTAGCTATAATAATGAGCAGTTCTTC. The V call is TRBV30, the J call TRBJ2-1; unclear D gene. V gave up 0 bases and J gave up 7 bases, with 13 bases separating them. Germline CDR1 and CDR2: GTSNPN and SVGIG (reference sequence). The CDR3 length is 14 residues.

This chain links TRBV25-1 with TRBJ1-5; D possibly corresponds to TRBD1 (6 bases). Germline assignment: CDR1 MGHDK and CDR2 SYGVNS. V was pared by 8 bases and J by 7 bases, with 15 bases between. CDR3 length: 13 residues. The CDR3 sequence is CASAEGESQPQHF. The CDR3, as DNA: TGTGCCAGCGCCGAGGGGGAAAGCCAGCCCCAGCATTTT.

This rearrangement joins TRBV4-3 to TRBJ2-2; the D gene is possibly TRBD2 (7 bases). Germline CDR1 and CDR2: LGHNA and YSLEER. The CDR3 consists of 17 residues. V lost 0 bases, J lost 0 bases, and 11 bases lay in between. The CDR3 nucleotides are TGCGCCAGCAGCCAAGATGGGGGGGCCTCGAACACCGGGGAGCTGTTTTTT. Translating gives CASSQDGGASNTGELFF.

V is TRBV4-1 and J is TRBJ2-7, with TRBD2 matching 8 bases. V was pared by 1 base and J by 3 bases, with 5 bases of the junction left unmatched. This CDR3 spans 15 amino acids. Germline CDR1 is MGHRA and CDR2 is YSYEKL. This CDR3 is CASSQVLAAIYEQYF. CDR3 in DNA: TGCGCCAGCAGCCAAGTACTAGCGGCGATCTACGAGCAGTACTTC.

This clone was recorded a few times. For the CDR3, the DNA is TGTGCCAGCAGTCGCGGACAGGGTGTGACCCAGTACTTC. It specifies CASSRGQGVTQYF. The chain joins TRBV6-5 to TRBJ2-5; 8 bases are shared with TRBD1. From germline, CDR1 is MNHEY and CDR2 SVGAGI. J gave up 7 bases and V 5 bases, and 6 bases lay outside the gene matches. There are 13 residues in the CDR3.

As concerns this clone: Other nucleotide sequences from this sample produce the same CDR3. CDR3: CASTPPGSTTEAFF. The DNA of the CDR3 is TGTGCCAGTACCCCCCCGGGGTCGACCACTGAAGCTTTCTTT. The chain has TRBV6-6 and TRBJ1-1; D gene ambiguous. Trimming took off 9 bases at V and 4 bases at J, with 18 bases between the two ends. The CDR3 has 14 amino acids. Germline CDR1 reads MNHNY; CDR2 reads SVGAGI (reference sequence).

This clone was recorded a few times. The CDR3 DNA reads as TGCGCCAGCAGCTTGCCACAGGGAGCCACCGGGGAGCTGTTTTTT. It yields the protein CASSLPQGATGELFF. This chain links TRBV5-1 with TRBJ2-2; tentatively, D is TRBD1 (6 bases). V dropped 1 base and J dropped 4 bases, with 11 bases sitting between them. CDR1 and CDR2 from the germline V gene are SGHRS and YFSETQ. The CDR3 is made up of 15 amino acids.

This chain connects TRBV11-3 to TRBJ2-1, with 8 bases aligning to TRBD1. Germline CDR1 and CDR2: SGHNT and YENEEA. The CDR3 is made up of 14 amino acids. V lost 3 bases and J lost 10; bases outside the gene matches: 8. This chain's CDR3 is CASSLRQGRLEQFF. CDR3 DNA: TGTGCCAGCAGCTTGAGACAGGGGCGCTTGGAGCAGTTCTTC.

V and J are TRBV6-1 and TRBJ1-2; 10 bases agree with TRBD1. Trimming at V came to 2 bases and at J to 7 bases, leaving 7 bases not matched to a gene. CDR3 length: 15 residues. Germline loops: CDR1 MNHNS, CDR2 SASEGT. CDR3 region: CASSETGTGDPGYTF. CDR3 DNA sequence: TGTGCCAGCAGTGAAACCGGGACAGGGGATCCTGGCTACACCTTC.

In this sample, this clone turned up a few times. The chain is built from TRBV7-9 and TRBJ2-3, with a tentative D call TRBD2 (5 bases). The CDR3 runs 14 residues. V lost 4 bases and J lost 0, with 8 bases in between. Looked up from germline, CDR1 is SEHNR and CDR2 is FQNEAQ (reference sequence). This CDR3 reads CASSSRLSTDTQYF. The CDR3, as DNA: TGTGCCAGCAGCTCCCGACTAAGCACAGATACGCAGTATTTT.

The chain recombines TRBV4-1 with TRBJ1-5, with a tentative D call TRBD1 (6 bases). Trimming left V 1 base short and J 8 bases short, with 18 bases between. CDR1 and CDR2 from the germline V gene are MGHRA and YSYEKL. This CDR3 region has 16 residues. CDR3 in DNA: TGCGCCAGCAGCCAAGGGTGGGACGGTCGACAGGAGCCCCAGCATTTT. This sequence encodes CASSQGWDGRQEPQHF.

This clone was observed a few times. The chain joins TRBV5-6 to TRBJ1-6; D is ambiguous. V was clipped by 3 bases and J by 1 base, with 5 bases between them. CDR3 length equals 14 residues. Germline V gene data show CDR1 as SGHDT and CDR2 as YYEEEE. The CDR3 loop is CASSYESYNSPLHF. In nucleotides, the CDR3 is TGTGCCAGCAGCTACGAGTCCTATAATTCACCCCTCCACTTT. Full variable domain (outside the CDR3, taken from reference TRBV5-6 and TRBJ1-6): DAGVTQSPTHLIKTRGQQVTLRCSPKSGHDTVSWYQQALGQGPQFIFQYYEEEERQRGNFPDRFSGHQFPNYSSELNVNALLLGDSALYLCASSYESYNSPLHFGNGTRLTVT.

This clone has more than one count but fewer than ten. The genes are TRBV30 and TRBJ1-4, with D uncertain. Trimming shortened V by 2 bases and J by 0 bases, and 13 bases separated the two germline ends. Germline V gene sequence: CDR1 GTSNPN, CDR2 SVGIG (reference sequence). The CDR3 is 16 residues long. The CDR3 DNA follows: TGTGCCTGGAGTAACAGCCCGGGAGCAACTAATGAAAAACTGTTTTTT. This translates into CAWSNSPGATNEKLFF.

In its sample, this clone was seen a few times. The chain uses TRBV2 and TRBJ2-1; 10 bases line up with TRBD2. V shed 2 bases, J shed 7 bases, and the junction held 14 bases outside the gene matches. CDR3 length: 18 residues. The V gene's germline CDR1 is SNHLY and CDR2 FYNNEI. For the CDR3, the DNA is TGTGCCAGCAGTGAAACCCCCTGGAGCGGGGGGGCAGGGAATGAGCAGTTCTTC. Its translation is CASSETPWSGGAGNEQFF.

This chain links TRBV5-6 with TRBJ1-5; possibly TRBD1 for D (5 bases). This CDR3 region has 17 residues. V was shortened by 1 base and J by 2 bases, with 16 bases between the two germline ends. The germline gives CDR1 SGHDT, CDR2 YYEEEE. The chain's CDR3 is CASSLMVARGGNQPQHF. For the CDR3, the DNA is TGTGCCAGCAGCTTGATGGTTGCTAGGGGTGGCAATCAGCCCCAGCATTTT.

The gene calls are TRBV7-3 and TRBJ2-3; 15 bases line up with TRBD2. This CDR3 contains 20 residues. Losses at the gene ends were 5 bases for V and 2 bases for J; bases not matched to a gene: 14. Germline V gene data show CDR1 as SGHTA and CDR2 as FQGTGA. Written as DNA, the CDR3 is TGTGCCAGCAGCGCAAAGGGGACTAGCGGGGGGCAGGGTGTCACAGATACGCAGTATTTT. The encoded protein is CASSAKGTSGGQGVTDTQYF.

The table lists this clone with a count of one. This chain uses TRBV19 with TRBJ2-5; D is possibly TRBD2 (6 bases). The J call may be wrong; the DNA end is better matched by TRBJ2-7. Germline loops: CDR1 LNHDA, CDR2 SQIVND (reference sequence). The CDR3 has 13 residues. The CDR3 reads CASSIQTSYEQYF. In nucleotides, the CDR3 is TGTGCCAGTAGTATACAGACTAGTTACGAGCAGTACTTC.

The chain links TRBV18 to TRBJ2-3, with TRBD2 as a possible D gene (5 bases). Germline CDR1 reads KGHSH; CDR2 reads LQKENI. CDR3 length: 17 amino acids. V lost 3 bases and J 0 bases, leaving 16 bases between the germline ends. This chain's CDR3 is CASSPNVASRSTDTQYF. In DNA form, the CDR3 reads TGTGCCAGCTCACCGAATGTAGCGTCTCGTAGCACAGATACGCAGTATTTT.

CDR3 in amino acids: CASSLSSYNEQFF. The CDR3 DNA is TGTGCCAGCAGCCTGAGCTCCTACAATGAGCAGTTCTTC. The chain employs TRBV14 and TRBJ2-1; D not certain. The germline CDR1 and CDR2 sequences are SGHDN and FVKESK. The CDR3 is 13 amino acids. Between the trimmed V and J ends, which lost 4 bases and 0 bases, there was a span of 4 bases.

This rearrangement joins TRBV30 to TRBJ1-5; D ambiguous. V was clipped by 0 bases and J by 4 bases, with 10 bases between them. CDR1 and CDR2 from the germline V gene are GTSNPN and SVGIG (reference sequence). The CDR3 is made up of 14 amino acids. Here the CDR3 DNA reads TGTGCCTGGAGTGTGGCGGGCAGAAATCAGCCCCAGCATTTT. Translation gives CAWSVAGRNQPQHF.

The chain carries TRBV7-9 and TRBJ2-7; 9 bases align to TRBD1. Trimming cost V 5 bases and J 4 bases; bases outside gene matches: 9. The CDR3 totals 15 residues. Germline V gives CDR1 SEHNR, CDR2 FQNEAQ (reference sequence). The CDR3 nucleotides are TGTGCCAGCAGCCCACCCGGGACAGGGTTATACGAGCAGTACTTC. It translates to CASSPPGTGLYEQYF.

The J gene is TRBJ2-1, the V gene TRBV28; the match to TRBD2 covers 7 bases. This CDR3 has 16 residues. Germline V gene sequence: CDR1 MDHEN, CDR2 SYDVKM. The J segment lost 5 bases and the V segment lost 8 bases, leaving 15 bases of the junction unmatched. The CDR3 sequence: CASLKGAGVFDNEQFF. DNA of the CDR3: TGTGCCAGCTTAAAAGGGGCGGGGGTCTTCGACAATGAGCAGTTCTTC. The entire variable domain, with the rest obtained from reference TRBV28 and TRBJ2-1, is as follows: DVKVTQSSRYLVKRTGEKVFLECVQDMDHENMFWYRQDPGLGLRLIYFSYDVKMKEKGDIPEGYSVSREKKERFSLILESASTNQTSMYLCASLKGAGVFDNEQFFGPGTRLTVL.

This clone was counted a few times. CDR3 amino acids: CASSQGQLMNTEAFF. DNA of the CDR3: TGTGCCAGCAGCCAGGGACAGCTAATGAACACTGAAGCTTTCTTT. J is TRBJ1-1 and V is TRBV5-4; 7 positions agree with TRBD1. Germline V gene sequence: CDR1 SGHNT, CDR2 YYREEE (reference sequence). V was clipped by 4 bases and J by 0 bases; unmatched bases: 6. The CDR3 loop spans 15 amino acids.

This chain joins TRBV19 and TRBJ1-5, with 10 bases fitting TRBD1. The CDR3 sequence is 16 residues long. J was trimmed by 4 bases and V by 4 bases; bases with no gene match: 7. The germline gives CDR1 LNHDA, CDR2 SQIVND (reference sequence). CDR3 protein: CASSKRQGASNQPQHF. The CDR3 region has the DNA TGTGCCAGTAGTAAGCGACAGGGGGCGAGTAATCAGCCCCAGCATTTT.

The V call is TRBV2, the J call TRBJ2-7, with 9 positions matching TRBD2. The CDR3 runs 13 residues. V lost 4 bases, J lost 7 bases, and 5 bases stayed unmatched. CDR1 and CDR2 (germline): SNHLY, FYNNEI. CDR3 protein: CASSGPSGIEQYF. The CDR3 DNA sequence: TGTGCCAGCAGTGGCCCTAGCGGGATTGAGCAGTACTTC. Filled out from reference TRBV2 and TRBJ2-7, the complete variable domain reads EPEVTQTPSHQVTQMGQEVILRCVPISNHLYFYWYRQILGQKVEFLVSFYNNEISEKSEIFDDQFSVERPDGSNFTLKIRSTKLEDSAMYFCASSGPSGIEQYFGPGTRLTVT.

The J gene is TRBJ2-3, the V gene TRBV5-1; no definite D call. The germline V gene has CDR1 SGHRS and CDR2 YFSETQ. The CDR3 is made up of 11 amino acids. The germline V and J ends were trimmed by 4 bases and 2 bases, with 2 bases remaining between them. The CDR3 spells CASSLTDTQYF. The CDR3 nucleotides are TGCGCCAGCAGCCTCACAGATACGCAGTATTTT.

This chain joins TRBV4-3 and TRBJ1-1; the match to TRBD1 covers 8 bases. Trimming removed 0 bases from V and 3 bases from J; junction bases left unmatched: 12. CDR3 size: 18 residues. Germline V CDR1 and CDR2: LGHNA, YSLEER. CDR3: CASSQDDRGQFEDTEAFF. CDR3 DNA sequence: TGCGCCAGCAGCCAAGACGACAGGGGCCAGTTCGAGGACACTGAAGCTTTCTTT.

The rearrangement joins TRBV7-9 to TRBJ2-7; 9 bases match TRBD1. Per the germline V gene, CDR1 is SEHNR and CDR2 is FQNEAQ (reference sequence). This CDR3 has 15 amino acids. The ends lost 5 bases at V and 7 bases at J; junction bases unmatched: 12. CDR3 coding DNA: TGTGCCAGCAGCCCCGGGACAGGGTTAGATAGGGAGCAGTACTTC. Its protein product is CASSPGTGLDREQYF. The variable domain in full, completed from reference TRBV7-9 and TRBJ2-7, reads DTGVSQNPRHKITKRGQNVTFRCDPISEHNRLYWYRQTLGQGPEFLTYFQNEAQLEKSRLLSDRFSAERPKGSFSTLEIQRTEQGDSAMYLCASSPGTGLDREQYFGPGTRLTVT.